The T cell receptor (beta chain) under discussion was sequenced for a study of T cells in women clearing cervical HPV infection. V gave up 5 bases and J gave up 0 bases, with 5 bases separating them. Germline V gives CDR1 SGHNT, CDR2 YENEEA. CDR3 length equals 13 residues. As concerns this clone: The CDR3 is cut off 3 residues early in the read; its end comes from the germline J gene.

Data came from immunoSEQ multiplex PCR; TCRdb stores just in-frame clones and leaves some out. Its clone listing holds more than 20,000 clones. The sample was blood buffy coat. The TCR sequence derives from a woman between 18 and 69 years old with a cervical HPV16 infection that either progressed to CIN3+ or cleared (not recorded which). This chain uses TRBV11-3 with TRBJ1-3; D remains ambiguous. The CDR3 sequence is CASSPLSGNTIYF. CDR3 bases read: TGTGCCAGCAGCCCCCTCTCTGGAAACACC. Filled out from reference TRBV11-3 and TRBJ1-3, the complete variable domain reads EAGVVQSPRYKIIEKKQPVAFWCNPISGHNTLYWYLQNLGQGPELLIRYENEEAVDDSQLPKDRFSAERLKGVDSTLKIQPAELGDSAVYLCASSPLSGNTIYFGEGSWLTVV.